The clone carrying this T cell receptor (beta chain) was seen a single time. Its antigen remains unknown. This entry is derived from a study of radiotherapy plus CTLA-4 blockade in lung cancer. Study-wide points: Blood-borne expansion of tumor-derived TCR clones followed radiotherapy plus ipilimumab.

CDR1 LNHDA and CDR2 SQIVND come from the germline V gene (reference sequence). J lost 7 bases, V lost 3 bases, and 9 bases had no gene match. The length of the CDR3 is 15 residues. Sequencing used immunoSEQ multiplex PCR; TCRdb keeps in-frame clones, though not all of them. Among over 80,000 clones listed, about 88% were seen once. This sequence originates from a human donor with non-small cell lung cancer that progressed on radiotherapy plus ipilimumab. Sequences were derived from peripheral blood, sampled from a patient treated with radiotherapy plus ipilimumab. The V and J genes are TRBV19 and TRBJ1-5, with 7 bases fitting TRBD1. CDR3 DNA: TGTGCCAGTAGTATGTCACAGGGGTCGGGGCAGCCCCAGCATTTT. Residues: CASSMSQGSGQPQHF.